This entry features one TCR beta chain sequence. Its antigen remains unknown. These data come from a study of OX40 agonist ivuxolimab in advanced cancers. Regarding the study as a whole: Among the lowest peripheral clonal expansion occurred in 0.1-3.0 mg/kg partial responders. The investigators did not determine what antigen specificity the expanded peripheral T cells had.

Profiling relied on immunoSEQ multiplex PCR, and the TCRdb table lists in-frame clones only, not all of them. The top ten clones hold roughly 10% of a sample with tens of thousands of clones, roughly nine tenths of them seen once. Germline V gives CDR1 MDHEN, CDR2 SYDVKM. Trimming removed 11 bases at V and 1 base at J, with 8 bases between. The CDR3 is 11 amino acids. The V and J genes are TRBV28 and TRBJ1-1, with D unclear. This clonotype was sampled from an adult with an advanced solid tumor such as melanoma, head and neck, liver or kidney cancer. Material: CD4+ or CD8+ T cells sorted from blood, obtained in a trial of the OX40 agonist ivuxolimab. CDR3 nucleotides: TGTGCCTCGGCAGAGAACACTGAAGCTTTCTTT. This codes for CASAENTEAFF.